This entry lists 27 T cell receptor beta chains sequenced from one sample in a study of blood T cells in healthy people across ages. The second PCR ran about 6 to 12 cycles with a sample-barcoded 5' primer and J-beta primers. Via MiXCR, TCRdb re-called the 5' RACE reads, giving one row per CDR3 protein. The profile covers some 640,000 distinct CDR3 sequences, with approximately 30% appearing a single time and 15% to 18% taken by the ten largest. The sequenced material came from blood. Receptor source: a woman older than 75 in good health.

The CDR3 loop reads CASSKGGGGYEQYF. The CDR3 region has the DNA TGTGCCAGCAGTAAGGGCGGGGGGGGCTACGAGCAGTACTTC. The chain employs TRBV7-9 and TRBJ2-7, with 9 bases aligning to TRBD2. The CDR3 sequence is 14 residues long. Germline values: CDR1 SEHNR, CDR2 FQNEAQ (reference sequence). V lost 6 bases to trimming and J lost 3 bases; unmatched junction nucleotides: 6.

In its sample, this clonotype was seen a few times. One junction end does not reproduce the germline sequence, and a read error may be involved. The CDR3 coding sequence is TGTGCCAGCAGCTTCGACAGGGGCGTGAATGAAAAACGGTTTTTT. Translating it yields CASSFDRGVNEKRFF. The chain has TRBV5-6 and TRBJ1-4, with 8 nucleotides matching TRBD1. This CDR3 has 15 residues. Germline CDR1 is SGHDT and CDR2 is YYEEEE.

The sample holds a few counts of this clonotype. This chain links TRBV6-1 with TRBJ1-2, with 7 bases matching TRBD1. The length of the CDR3 is 15 residues. V shed 4 bases and J 0 bases; nucleotides not matched to a gene: 5. The germline gives CDR1 MNHNS, CDR2 SASEGT. The CDR3 reads CASSVGTAANYGYTF. The DNA for the CDR3 is TGTGCCAGCAGTGTTGGGACAGCCGCTAACTATGGCTACACCTTC.

V usage is TRBV3-1 and J usage is TRBJ1-3, with TRBD1 matching over 7 bases. The CDR3 spans 12 residues. The V and J ends lost 4 bases and 10 bases, in that order; junction bases with no gene match: 4. CDR1 and CDR2 from the germline V gene are LGHDT and YNNKEL (reference sequence). This chain's CDR3 is CASSLRQGTIYF. In DNA, the CDR3 is TGTGCCAGCAGCCTTAGACAGGGAACCATATATTTT.

The rearrangement uses TRBV5-1 and TRBJ1-1; no firm D call. The CDR3 totals 15 residues. V was pared by 2 bases and J by 0 bases, with 11 bases between. CDR1 and CDR2 (germline): SGHRS, YFSETQ. As DNA, the CDR3 is TGCGCCAGCAGCTTTTTCGACGGCATGAACACTGAAGCTTTCTTT. Encoded protein: CASSFFDGMNTEAFF.

The V and J genes are TRBV29-1 and TRBJ1-1, with a tentative D call TRBD1 (6 bases). Deletions cut 1 base from V and 4 bases from J, with 13 bases between. The CDR3 spans 14 residues. CDR1 is SQVTM, CDR2 ANQGSEA, per germline. In DNA form, the CDR3 reads TGCAGCGTTGAAGGGGGGCGGGGAGGCACTGAAGCTTTCTTT. It yields the protein CSVEGGRGGTEAFF.

CDR3 sequence: CASSGTSGGLGGQETQYF. DNA of the CDR3: TGTGCCAGCAGCGGGACTAGCGGGGGCCTGGGAGGCCAGGAGACCCAGTACTTC. The chain recombines TRBV28 with TRBJ2-5; the match to TRBD2 covers 14 bases. This CDR3 region has 18 residues. With V trimmed by 6 bases and J by 5 bases, 14 bases remained unmatched. Germline assignment: CDR1 MDHEN and CDR2 SYDVKM.

This clonotype was recorded many times. The J gene is TRBJ2-1, the V gene TRBV6-4; TRBD2 matches at 8 bases. The CDR3 contains 16 residues. From germline, CDR1 is MRHNA and CDR2 SNTAGT. Unmatched junction bases numbered 10, after V lost 2 bases and J lost 7 bases. The CDR3 loop reads CASSDEIRGGLNEQFF. DNA of the CDR3: TGTGCCAGCAGTGACGAGATACGCGGGGGGTTAAATGAGCAGTTCTTC.

In its sample, this clonotype was seen a few times. The chain employs TRBV7-8 and TRBJ2-2; D is possibly TRBD1 (6 bases). The CDR3 contains 18 residues. Trimming cost V 2 bases and J 7 bases, with 23 bases left between them. Germline V gene sequence: CDR1 SGHVS, CDR2 FQNEAQ. This chain's CDR3 is CASSLKSLVGGEDGELFF. The DNA of the CDR3 is TGTGCCAGCAGCTTAAAATCTCTCGTTGGGGGCGAGGACGGGGAGCTGTTTTTT.

This clonotype appeared a few times. The rearrangement links TRBV5-1 to TRBJ1-1, with D tentatively TRBD1 (5 bases). Germline V gene lookup returns CDR1 SGHRS and CDR2 YFSETQ. Trimming took off 5 bases at V and 6 bases at J, with 17 bases between the two ends. There are 14 residues in the CDR3. CDR3 in DNA: TGCGCCAGCAGTCCTAGGGGCATGAGGGCTGAAGCTTTCTTT. Encoded protein: CASSPRGMRAEAFF.

This clonotype came up many times. The V call is TRBV6-2 or TRBV6-3, the J call TRBJ1-1; TRBD1 agrees at 10 bases. The CDR3 totals 18 residues. V gave up 0 bases and J gave up 4 bases; unmatched junction bases: 11. CDR1 is MNHEY, CDR2 SVGEGT, per germline. CDR3 DNA sequence: TGTGCCAGCAGTTACTCGACCGGGACAGGGGTGGGAAGCACTGAAGCTTTCTTT. Amino acids: CASSYSTGTGVGSTEAFF.

Points on this clonotype: Sequence at one end of the junction differs from germline and may be a read error. J is TRBJ2-5 and V is TRBV4-3; D unresolved. CDR1 and CDR2 from the germline V gene are LGHNA and YSLEER. This CDR3 contains 15 residues. The chain's CDR3 is CASGQDHKGRETQYF. The CDR3 bases are TGCGCCAGCGGCCAAGATCACAAGGGTCGGGAGACCCAGTACTTC.

This clonotype was found a few times. This chain uses TRBV9 with TRBJ1-5; D gene ambiguous. The length of the CDR3 is 14 residues. CDR1 is SGDLS, CDR2 YYNGEE, per germline. Trimming shortened V by 2 bases and J by 8 bases, and 14 bases separated the two germline ends. CDR3 bases: TGTGCCAGCAGCGTGGGTACGGGTGTGGAGCCCCAGCATTTT. This translates into CASSVGTGVEPQHF.

This chain connects TRBV20-1 to TRBJ1-1; 9 positions agree with TRBD1. Trimming removed 5 bases from V and 2 bases from J; junction bases left unmatched: 6. Germline CDR1 is DFQATT and CDR2 is SNEGSKA (reference sequence). The CDR3 is 14 amino acids. CDR3 in DNA: TGCAGTGCTGCCTTGGGACAGGGCAACACTGAAGCTTTCTTT. Translation gives CSAALGQGNTEAFF.

J is TRBJ2-3 and V is TRBV25-1, with 7 bases identical to TRBD2. V was pared by 2 bases and J by 1 base, with 6 bases of the junction left unmatched. The germline V gene encodes CDR1 MGHDK and CDR2 SYGVNS. The CDR3 runs 16 residues. In DNA, the CDR3 is TGTGCCAGCAGTGAAGTAACGGGGAGGGGCACAGATACGCAGTATTTT. Residues: CASSEVTGRGTDTQYF.

Of note for this clonotype: This may be a read error, as it is one base from a much larger clone. This rearrangement joins TRBV7-2 to TRBJ2-7; TRBD1 agrees at 10 bases. Trimming took 5 bases from V and 4 from J; bases not matched to a gene: 5. From germline, CDR1 is SGHTA and CDR2 FQGNSA. The CDR3 runs 14 residues. The CDR3 bases are TGTGCCAGCAGCACGGACAGGGGGTGTTACGAGCAGTACTTC. Encoded protein: CASSTDRGCYEQYF. The variable domain in full, with the rest retrieved from reference TRBV7-2 and TRBJ2-7, is GAGVSQSPSNKVTEKGKDVELRCDPISGHTALYWYRQSLGQGLEFLIYFQGNSAPDKSGLPSDRFSAERTGGSVSTLTIQRTQQEDSAVYLCASSTDRGCYEQYFGPGTRLTVT.

At least ten counts were recorded for this clonotype. The chain has TRBV7-2 and TRBJ2-3; TRBD2 aligns across 9 bases. The CDR3 consists of 17 residues. CDR1 is SGHTA and CDR2 is FQGNSA in the germline V gene. V shed 6 bases, J shed 6 bases, and the junction held 16 bases outside the gene matches. CDR3: CASSFGFGGGAMDTQYF. CDR3 DNA: TGTGCCAGCAGTTTCGGTTTTGGCGGGGGGGCAATGGATACGCAGTATTTT.

At least ten counts were recorded for this clonotype. The V call is TRBV30, the J call TRBJ2-7, with 7 bases lining up with TRBD1. The CDR3 has 15 residues. The germline CDR1 and CDR2 sequences are GTSNPN and SVGIG (reference sequence). Trimming took 5 bases from V and 2 from J; bases not matched to a gene: 12. CDR3 nucleotides: TGTGCCTGGTCAAGGGGACAGTGGCCCCCCTACGAGCAGTACTTC. It specifies CAWSRGQWPPYEQYF.

CDR3 in amino acids: CASSLEGPAGGAFGGYTF. The CDR3 bases are TGTGCCAGCAGCTTAGAGGGGCCTGCCGGGGGCGCTTTTGGGGGCTACACCTTC. This sequence joins TRBV7-2 and TRBJ1-2; D might be TRBD1 (6 bases). Germline CDR1 is SGHTA and CDR2 is FQGNSA. The V gene lost 1 base and the J gene lost 8 bases, with 26 bases spanning the gap. CDR3 length: 18 residues.

The table lists this clonotype with many counts. The chain recombines TRBV28 with TRBJ2-1; TRBD1 or TRBD2 may be the D gene (6 bases each). V lost 5 bases and J lost 7, with 21 bases in between. Germline V lookup: CDR1 MDHEN, CDR2 SYDVKM. This CDR3 is built from 16 residues. CDR3 DNA: TGTGCCAGCAGTCCCTGGGGGGCAGAAAAAGTAAATGAGCAGTTCTTC. Its translation: CASSPWGAEKVNEQFF.

Worth noting for this clonotype: Being one base from a much bigger clone, this may be a read error. The rearrangement joins TRBV2 to TRBJ2-2; 7 bases are a match to TRBD1. CDR1 and CDR2 (germline): SNHLY, FYNNEI. J gave up 1 base and V 6 bases, and 2 bases lay outside the gene matches. CDR3 length equals 14 residues. Written as DNA, the CDR3 is TGTGCCAGCAGGGACAGGAGGAACACCGGGGAGCTGTTTTTT. Amino acids: CASRDRRNTGELFF.

This clonotype was seen many times. This sequence joins TRBV7-2 and TRBJ2-5; D gene ambiguous. Germline V gene data show CDR1 as SGHTA and CDR2 as FQGNSA. This CDR3 contains 15 residues. Trimming left V 5 bases short and J 2 bases short, with 15 bases between. The CDR3 bases are TGTGCCAGCAGCCACCAAAGAGGCCCGCAAGAGACCCAGTACTTC. It is translated as CASSHQRGPQETQYF.

This clonotype was detected many times. The chain has TRBV25-1 and TRBJ2-7; D perhaps matches TRBD2 (7 bases). V was clipped by 5 bases and J by 4 bases, with 12 bases between them. Germline values: CDR1 MGHDK, CDR2 SYGVNS. The CDR3 runs 13 residues. Here the CDR3 reads CASSWRGGYEQYF. The CDR3 DNA follows: TGTGCCAGCAGTTGGAGGGGGGGTTACGAGCAGTACTTC.

This clonotype has at least ten counts. V gene TRBV4-1 combines with J gene TRBJ2-1, with TRBD2 matching 8 bases. The CDR3 runs 15 residues. J was trimmed by 7 bases and V by 1 base; bases with no gene match: 6. Germline values: CDR1 MGHRA, CDR2 YSYEKL. The CDR3 sequence: CASSQGGLALNEQFF. The CDR3, as DNA: TGCGCCAGCAGCCAAGGCGGACTAGCACTTAATGAGCAGTTCTTC.

This clonotype has only a few counts. A much larger clone differs by one base, so this may be a read error. V usage is TRBV6-6 and J usage is TRBJ2-1, with 7 bases aligning to TRBD2. Germline trimming cut 7 bases from V and 4 bases from J; bases unmatched to any gene: 16. This CDR3 is built from 17 residues. The germline V gene encodes CDR1 MNHNY and CDR2 SVGAGI (reference sequence). CDR3 region: CASTKRLRAGSYNEQFF. The CDR3 DNA reads as TGTGCCAGCACTAAACGGCTTAGAGCGGGGAGTTACAATGAGCAGTTCTTC.

The chain has TRBV29-1 and TRBJ1-2; no reliable D call. V dropped 5 bases and J dropped 4 bases, with 11 bases sitting between them. The germline V gene encodes CDR1 SQVTM and CDR2 ANQGSEA. This CDR3 has 12 residues. The CDR3 here is CSVTGRSYGYTF. The CDR3 DNA follows: TGCAGCGTTACCGGCAGATCCTATGGCTACACCTTC.

About this clonotype itself: Germline and junction disagree at one end, which may indicate a read error. The chain links TRBV5-1 to TRBJ2-6; D is possibly TRBD1 (6 bases). The CDR3 is 19 residues long. Per germline, CDR1 SGHRS and CDR2 YFSETQ. The chain's CDR3 is CASSPSPGQRTVGANVRTF. As DNA, the CDR3 is TGCGCCAGCAGCCCGTCACCAGGACAGCGTACAGTTGGGGCCAACGTCCGGACTTTC.